This T cell receptor beta chain was identified during a study of somatic mutations in cytotoxic T cells in rheumatoid arthritis. Study-level points and caveats: Per patient, the largest CD8+ clone was found to exceed 20% of CD8+ cells in about an eighth of the roughly 60 cases. No age-related increase in CD8+ clonality was seen in healthy controls, but one was seen in rheumatoid arthritis patients.

Germline assignment: CDR1 SGHNT and CDR2 YYREEE (reference sequence). This CDR3 spans 15 amino acids. Between the trimmed V and J ends, which lost 0 bases and 3 bases, there was a span of 13 bases. A note on this clone: Its antigen is still unknown.

Assay: immunoSEQ multiplex PCR; the TCRdb copy retains only in-frame clones and omits some. Counted here are some 40,000 clones, about 84% occurring once; the ten biggest clones make up about 3.4%. The gene calls are TRBV5-4 and TRBJ2-7, with no clear D. The sequence came from a middle-aged man in good health. The specimen was CD8+ T cells sorted from blood. CDR3 protein: CASSLEGLGVYEQYF. As DNA, the CDR3 is TGTGCCAGCAGCTTGGAGGGTCTTGGTGTCTACGAGCAGTACTTC.